The 5 T cell receptor beta chains reported below all come from one sample, sequenced in a study of CD8 T cells in ankylosing spondylitis. Study-wide results and caveats: The study identified a TCR beta motif of fewer than 10 highly homologous variants that appeared characteristic of ankylosing spondylitis blood.

Their cognate antigens are unknown. In TCRdb, the 5' RACE reads were re-called with MiXCR into one record per CDR3 protein. The sample records about 220,000 distinct CDR3 sequences, 15% to 20% being singletons. Sequences were obtained from blood, either unsorted or a sorted T cell fraction (not recorded which). These receptors came from a male donor with ankylosing spondylitis.

DNA of the CDR3: TGCAGCGTTGATAGGGGCTGGGACTTACACGAGCAGTACTTC. Residues: CSVDRGWDLHEQYF. The J gene is TRBJ2-7, the V gene TRBV29-1; a possible D gene is TRBD2 (6 bases). Germline V gene lookup returns CDR1 SQVTM and CDR2 ANQGSEA. CDR3 size: 14 residues. The V and J ends lost 3 bases and 5 bases respectively, with 17 bases between them.

V gene TRBV12-3 or TRBV12-4 combines with J gene TRBJ2-7, with 9 bases that match TRBD1. The V gene end was trimmed by 5 bases and the J gene end by 7 bases; junction bases not matched to a gene: 9. The CDR3 length is 14 residues. The CDR3 reads CASSERDRVGEQYF. The CDR3 DNA reads TGTGCCAGCAGTGAACGGGACAGGGTAGGGGAGCAGTACTTC.

This clonotype was counted once. The J gene is TRBJ2-2, the V gene TRBV7-8, with D perhaps matching TRBD1 (5 bases). The germline V and J ends were trimmed by 4 bases and 0 bases, with 6 bases remaining between them. There are 14 residues in the CDR3. Germline values: CDR1 SGHVS, CDR2 FQNEAQ. The CDR3 DNA sequence: TGTGCCAGCAGCTCGACAGCGAACACCGGGGAGCTGTTTTTT. Translation gives CASSSTANTGELFF. Full variable domain (missing parts from reference TRBV7-8 and TRBJ2-2): GAGVSQSPRYKVAKRGQDVALRCDPISGHVSLFWYQQALGQGPEFLTYFQNEAQLDKSGLPSDRFFAERPEGSVSTLKIQRTQQEDSAVYLCASSSTANTGELFFGEGSRLTVL.

This clonotype was detected a few times. J is TRBJ2-1 and V is TRBV14; TRBD1 is a possible D gene (6 bases). V was cut by 0 bases and J by 5 bases, with 17 bases left in between. Germline V CDR1 and CDR2: SGHDN, FVKESK. The CDR3 length is 17 residues. The CDR3 DNA sequence: TGTGCCAGCAGCCAAGAGGTGGGCAGGGGCATCGACAATGAGCAGTTCTTC. It codes for CASSQEVGRGIDNEQFF.

The chain links TRBV2 to TRBJ2-5; D possibly corresponds to TRBD2 (6 bases). This CDR3 has 14 residues. CDR1 is SNHLY and CDR2 is FYNNEI in the germline V gene. The V end was cut by 8 bases, the J end by 5 bases, with 18 bases between. The CDR3 coding sequence is TGTGCCAGCGGACCGGAAATTGGGGGGGAGACCCAGTACTTC. Amino acid sequence: CASGPEIGGETQYF.